These T cell receptor beta chains were read from a single sample in a study of OX40 agonist ivuxolimab in advanced cancers. The protocol was immunoSEQ multiplex PCR, while the TCRdb copy is restricted to in-frame clones and leaves out a portion. This repertoire shows about 50,000 clones, approximately 86% found once; its top ten account for around 10%. The sample here was CD4+ or CD8+ T cells sorted from blood, taken in a trial of the OX40 agonist ivuxolimab. These receptors originate from an adult with an advanced solid tumor such as melanoma, head and neck, liver or kidney cancer. Each CDR3 is given with its conserved first and last residue. Each record gives: clone size, V gene, J gene, D gene, CDR3 DNA, CDR3 protein. The D gene is left open where the match is weak. Expanded clones get a size class; other rows say once, few or many, or leave the size out.

>once|TRBV7-9|TRBJ2-1|TRBD2
TGTGCCAGCAGCTTCATGGGACTAGCGGGACGATCCTACAATGAGCAGTTCTTC
CASSFMGLAGRSYNEQFF
>NA|TRBV7-9|TRBJ2-5|NA
TGTGCCAGCAGCTTAGGTGGGGCCCCCCGCGAGACCCAGTACTTC
CASSLGGAPRETQYF
>NA|TRBV7-9|TRBJ2-7|NA
TGTGCCAGCAGCTTAGGGGCACTATGGTACGAGCAGTACTTC
CASSLGALWYEQYF
>NA|TRBV4-1|TRBJ2-5|NA
TGCGCCAGCAGGGGTGGGGAGACCCAGTACTTC
CASRGGETQYF
>NA|TRBV6-6|TRBJ2-3|TRBD1
TGTGCCAGCAGCGAACAGGGGACGCAGTATTTT
CASSEQGTQYF
>NA|TRBV7-2|TRBJ1-1|NA
TGTGCCAGCAGCTTAGCGCGCGTAGGGAGGACTGAAGCTTTCTTT
CASSLARVGRTEAFF
>few|TRBV7-9|TRBJ2-3|TRBD1
TGTGCCAGCAGCTTCCGGGACAGGGGCGTAGATACGCAGTATTTT
CASSFRDRGVDTQYF
>NA|TRBV19|TRBJ1-2|NA
TGTGCCAGTAGTATTAAACAGACACTTTTTAACTATGGCTACACCTTC
CASSIKQTLFNYGYTF
>NA|TRBV13|TRBJ1-2|NA
TGTGCCACCGCCCGGGGCTCAACGGATGGCTACACCTTC
CATARGSTDGYTF
>NA|TRBV7-9|TRBJ2-7|TRBD2
TGTGCCAGCAGCCCACGACCGACTAGCGGGAGGGCCTACGAGCAGTACTTC
CASSPRPTSGRAYEQYF
>NA|TRBV21-1|TRBJ2-7|NA
TGTGCCAGCAGGATAGACAGGGTAGTCTACGAGCAGTACTTC
CASRIDRVVYEQYF
>NA|TRBV7-3|TRBJ2-7|TRBD2
TGTGCCAGCAGCTTAGAGGGACTAGCGGGCAACGAGCAGTACTTC
CASSLEGLAGNEQYF
>NA|TRBV6-4|TRBJ2-1|TRBD2
TGTGCCAGCAGTGACTCCGGGACTAGCGGGTACAATGAGCAGTTCTTC
CASSDSGTSGYNEQFF
>NA|TRBV18|TRBJ2-2|TRBD2
TGTGCCAGCCACCGGGGGGAGAACACCGGGGAGCTGTTTTTT
CASHRGENTGELFF
>NA|TRBV10-3|TRBJ2-1|NA
TGTGCCATCAGTGAAGCTGGGAGAGGGTCCTACAATGAGCAGTTCTTC
CAISEAGRGSYNEQFF
>NA|TRBV28|TRBJ2-1|NA
TGTGCCAGCAGCTCCCGGGGGAAGGGCCCCTACAATGAGCAGTTCTTC
CASSSRGKGPYNEQFF
>NA|TRBV4-1|TRBJ1-1|TRBD1
TGCGCCAGCTCGGACAGGGGCACTGAAGCTTTCTTT
CASSDRGTEAFF
>NA|TRBV2|TRBJ1-6|TRBD1
TGTGCCAGCAACTACGACAGGGCCAGCTCCTATAATTCACCCCTCCACTTT
CASNYDRASSYNSPLHF
>NA|TRBV25-1|TRBJ1-5|TRBD1
TGTGCCAGCAGTGATACAGGGGGCTATCAGCCCCAGCATTTT
CASSDTGGYQPQHF
>NA|TRBV6-5|TRBJ1-1|NA
TGTGCCAGCAGTTACTTTCGTTGGGGGGGGAACACTGAAGCTTTCTTT
CASSYFRWGGNTEAFF
>NA|TRBV6-5|TRBJ2-1|NA
TGTGCCAGCAGTTACTCTGGGGGGCCTCGTTACAATGAGCAGTTCTTC
CASSYSGGPRYNEQFF
>NA|TRBV7-2|TRBJ2-1|NA
TGTGCCAGCAGCTTAGCGTCTGGATCCTATGAGCAGTTCTTC
CASSLASGSYEQFF
>few|TRBV4-1|TRBJ1-1|NA
TGCGCCAGCAGCCTTTTCAGGGGGAACACTGAAGCTTTCTTT
CASSLFRGNTEAFF
>NA|TRBV25-1|TRBJ2-1|NA
TGTGCCAGCAGGGGGGGCTCCGGGGAGTTCTTC
CASRGGSGEFF
>NA|TRBV18|TRBJ1-5|TRBD1
TGTGCCAGCTCACCCGGGACAGGGAGCAATCAGCCCCAGCATTTT
CASSPGTGSNQPQHF
>once|TRBV5-4|TRBJ2-7|NA
TGTGCCAGCAGCTTGGCCGGGCGCTACGAGCAGTACTTC
CASSLAGRYEQYF
>NA|TRBV30|TRBJ2-5|NA
TGTGCCTGGAGCCTCGGGGGAGTGGAGACCCAGTACTTC
CAWSLGGVETQYF
>NA|TRBV5-5|TRBJ1-1|TRBD1
TGTGCCAGCAGCTTGGTTGGGACAGGGCTGAACACTGAAGCTTTCTTT
CASSLVGTGLNTEAFF
>once|TRBV30|TRBJ2-3|NA
TGTGCCTGGGGCTCCCGGGTTCTCGCCTCGGTACGGGATACGCAGTATTTT
CAWGSRVLASVRDTQYF
>NA|TRBV27|TRBJ1-1|NA
TGTGCCAGCAGTCCGGGGGGGTCTACCGAAGCTTTCTTT
CASSPGGSTEAFF
>NA|TRBV5-6|TRBJ1-5|NA
TGTGCCAGCAGCCGCCAGGGCCACCTCATCAATCAGCCCCAGCATTTT
CASSRQGHLINQPQHF
>NA|TRBV13|TRBJ1-6|TRBD1
TGTGCCAGCAGCTTAGGACAGGGGCAAAATTCACCCCTCCACTTT
CASSLGQGQNSPLHF
>NA|TRBV6-6|TRBJ2-2|NA
TGTGCCAGCAGTTACAGGGATCCGAACACCGGGGAGCTGTTTTTT
CASSYRDPNTGELFF
>once|TRBV14|TRBJ2-5|NA
TGTGCCAGCAGCCAAGATTGGCTATCCCAAGAGACCCAGTACTTC
CASSQDWLSQETQYF
>few|TRBV7-9|TRBJ2-1|NA
TGTGCCAGCAGCCCGCCACTAGGACCTGAGCAGTTCTTC
CASSPPLGPEQFF
>NA|TRBV5-5|TRBJ1-6|NA
TGTGCCAGCTCTATCACTAATTCACCCCTCCACTTT
CASSITNSPLHF
>NA|TRBV11-2|TRBJ2-7|NA
TGTGCCAGCAGCTTAGATAGCTACGAGCAGTACTTC
CASSLDSYEQYF
>NA|TRBV4-1|TRBJ1-2|NA
TGCGCCAGCAGCTCCAGCCCTGCGGTGGGATTTCTACCTCCGGGCTACACCTTC
CASSSSPAVGFLPPGYTF
>few|TRBV19|TRBJ1-4|NA
TGTGCCAGTAGTATACGACGTAAGAATGAAAAACTGTTTTTT
CASSIRRKNEKLFF
>NA|TRBV13|TRBJ1-1|TRBD1
TGTGCCAGCAGCCCAGAAGGGACAGCGAACACTGAAGCTTTCTTT
CASSPEGTANTEAFF
>NA|TRBV7-6|TRBJ1-1|NA
TGTGCCAGCAGCTTGGGTAGGTCGAACACTGAAGCTTTCTTT
CASSLGRSNTEAFF
>NA|TRBV19|TRBJ2-7|NA
TGTGCCAGTAGTCCCGACACCTACGAGCAGTACTTC
CASSPDTYEQYF
>NA|TRBV6-5|TRBJ2-5|NA
TGTGCCAGCAGTTACGGTAGGACCTTCGGAGAGACCCAGTACTTC
CASSYGRTFGETQYF
>few|TRBV7-9|TRBJ2-3|NA
TGTGCCAGCAGCTCGTCCGGGACGCCCGTCACAGATACGCAGTATTTT
CASSSSGTPVTDTQYF
>once|TRBV27|TRBJ1-2|TRBD1
TGTGCCAGCAGTTTATTCGGGACAGGGTGGGACTATGGCTACACCTTC
CASSLFGTGWDYGYTF
>few|TRBV4-3|TRBJ2-1|NA
TGCGCCAGCAGCCAAGACTACCCATGGGGACACAATGAGCAGTTCTTC
CASSQDYPWGHNEQFF
>NA|TRBV7-8|TRBJ1-5|NA
TGTGCCAGCAGCAACCAAGTCGGACAGCCCCAGCATTTT
CASSNQVGQPQHF
>NA|TRBV12-5|TRBJ1-1|NA
TGTGCTAGTGGTATCCTGCGGACGGCTAACACTGAAGCTTTCTTT
CASGILRTANTEAFF
>NA|TRBV29-1|TRBJ2-1|TRBD2
TGCAGCGTTGATGGACTAGCGGGAGGAGGATACAATGAGCAGTTCTTC
CSVDGLAGGGYNEQFF
>NA|TRBV13|TRBJ2-7|NA
TGTGCCAGCAGCCTTAGCTACGAGCAGTACTTC
CASSLSYEQYF
>few|TRBV2|TRBJ2-1|NA
TGTGCCAGCAGGGACCTGAATTCCTACAATGAGCAGTTCTTC
CASRDLNSYNEQFF
>NA|TRBV4-3|TRBJ2-1|NA
TGCGCCAGCAGCCCCTCCTTAGGTCGGGGGAGCTCCTACAATGAGCAGTTCTTC
CASSPSLGRGSSYNEQFF
>NA|TRBV4-3|TRBJ2-2|NA
TGCGCCAGCAGCCAAGATCGTTTAGGGGTTGCCACCGGGGAGCTGTTTTTT
CASSQDRLGVATGELFF
>NA|TRBV6-5|TRBJ1-1|NA
TGTGCCAGCAGTTACTCGATAGGACGTCTTGAAGCTTTCTTT
CASSYSIGRLEAFF
>NA|TRBV6-1|TRBJ2-1|NA
TGTGCCAGCAGTGAAAAAGGGGAGGAGTTCTTC
CASSEKGEEFF
>NA|TRBV7-9|TRBJ2-1|NA
TGTGCCAGCCGGGACTCCCTCTACAATGAGCAGTTCTTC
CASRDSLYNEQFF
>NA|TRBV11-3|TRBJ2-7|NA
TGTGCCAGCAGTCCCTCCCTAGGTCTCTACGAGCAGTACTTC
CASSPSLGLYEQYF